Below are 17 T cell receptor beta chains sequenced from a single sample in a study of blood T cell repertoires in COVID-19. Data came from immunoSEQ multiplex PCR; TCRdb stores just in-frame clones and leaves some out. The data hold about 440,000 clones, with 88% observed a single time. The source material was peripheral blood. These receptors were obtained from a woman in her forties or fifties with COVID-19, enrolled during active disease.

The CDR3 sequence is CASSSGMHYEQYF. CDR3 sequence (DNA): TGTGCCAGCAGCTCCGGGATGCACTACGAGCAGTACTTC. The genes are TRBV11-3 and TRBJ2-7, with a tentative D call TRBD2 (5 bases). The V end lost 4 bases, the J end lost 3 bases, and 10 bases lay between the germline ends. Germline lookup yields CDR1 SGHNT and CDR2 YENEEA. The CDR3 spans 13 residues.

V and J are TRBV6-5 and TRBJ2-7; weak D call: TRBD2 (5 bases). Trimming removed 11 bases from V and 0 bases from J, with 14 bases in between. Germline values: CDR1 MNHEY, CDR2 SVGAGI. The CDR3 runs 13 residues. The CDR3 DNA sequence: TGTGCCGTCGTGGGGAGTTCCTCCTACGAGCAGTACTTC. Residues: CAVVGSSSYEQYF.

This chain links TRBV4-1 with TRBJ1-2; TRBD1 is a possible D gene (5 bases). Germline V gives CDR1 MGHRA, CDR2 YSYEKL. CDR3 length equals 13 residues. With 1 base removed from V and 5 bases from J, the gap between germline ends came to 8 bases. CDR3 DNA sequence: TGCGCCAGCAGCCAAGGTGGGGGGTATGGCTACACCTTC. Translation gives CASSQGGGYGYTF.

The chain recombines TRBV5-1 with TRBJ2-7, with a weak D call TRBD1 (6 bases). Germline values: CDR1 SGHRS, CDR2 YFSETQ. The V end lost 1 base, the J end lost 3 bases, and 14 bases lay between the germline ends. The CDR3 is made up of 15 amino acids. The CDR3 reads CASSLQGTRSYEQYF. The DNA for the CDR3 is TGCGCCAGCAGCTTGCAGGGGACACGAAGCTACGAGCAGTACTTC. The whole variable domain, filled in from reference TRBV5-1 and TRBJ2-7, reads KAGVTQTPRYLIKTRGQQVTLSCSPISGHRSVSWYQQTPGQGLQFLFEYFSETQRNKGNFPGRFSGRQFSNSRSEMNVSTLELGDSALYLCASSLQGTRSYEQYFGPGTRLTVT.

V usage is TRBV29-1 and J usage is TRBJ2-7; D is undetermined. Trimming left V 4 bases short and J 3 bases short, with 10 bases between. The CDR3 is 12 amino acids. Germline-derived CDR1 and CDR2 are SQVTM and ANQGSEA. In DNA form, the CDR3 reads TGCAGCGTTGGAGACAACAACTACGAGCAGTACTTC. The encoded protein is CSVGDNNYEQYF.

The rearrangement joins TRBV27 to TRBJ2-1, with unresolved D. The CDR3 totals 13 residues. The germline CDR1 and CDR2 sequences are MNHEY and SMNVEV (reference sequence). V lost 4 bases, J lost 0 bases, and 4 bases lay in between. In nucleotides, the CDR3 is TGTGCCAGCAGTTCCAGCTCCTACAATGAGCAGTTCTTC. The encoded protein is CASSSSSYNEQFF.

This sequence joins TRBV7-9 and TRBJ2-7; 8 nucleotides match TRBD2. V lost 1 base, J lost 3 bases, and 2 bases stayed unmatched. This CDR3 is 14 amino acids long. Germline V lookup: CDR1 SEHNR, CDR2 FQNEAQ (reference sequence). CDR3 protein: CASSLGLAGYEQYF. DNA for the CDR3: TGTGCCAGCAGCTTAGGGCTAGCGGGCTACGAGCAGTACTTC. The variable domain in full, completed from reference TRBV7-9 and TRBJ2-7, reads DTGVSQNPRHKITKRGQNVTFRCDPISEHNRLYWYRQTLGQGPEFLTYFQNEAQLEKSRLLSDRFSAERPKGSFSTLEIQRTEQGDSAMYLCASSLGLAGYEQYFGPGTRLTVT.

This chain's CDR3 is CASRFRQTMDILGNQPQHF. As DNA, the CDR3 is TGCGCCAGCAGGTTCAGGCAGACGATGGATATATTAGGCAATCAGCCCCAGCATTTT. The chain couples TRBV5-1 to TRBJ1-5; the D is unclear. The CDR3 has 19 amino acids. V dropped 5 bases and J dropped 2 bases, with 26 bases sitting between them. Looked up from germline, CDR1 is SGHRS and CDR2 is YFSETQ.

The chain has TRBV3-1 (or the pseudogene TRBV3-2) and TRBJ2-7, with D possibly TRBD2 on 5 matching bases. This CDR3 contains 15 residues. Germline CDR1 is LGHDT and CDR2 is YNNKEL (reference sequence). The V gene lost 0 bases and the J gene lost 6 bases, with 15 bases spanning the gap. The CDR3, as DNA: TGTGCCAGCAGCCAAGATAGAGCAACGGCGGGCGAGCAGTACTTC. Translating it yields CASSQDRATAGEQYF.

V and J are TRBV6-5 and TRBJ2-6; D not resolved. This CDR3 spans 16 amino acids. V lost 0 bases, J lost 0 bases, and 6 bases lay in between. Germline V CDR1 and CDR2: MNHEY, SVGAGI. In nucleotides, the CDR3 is TGTGCCAGCAGTTACTCGATCAGCTCTGGGGCCAACGTCCTGACTTTC. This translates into CASSYSISSGANVLTF.

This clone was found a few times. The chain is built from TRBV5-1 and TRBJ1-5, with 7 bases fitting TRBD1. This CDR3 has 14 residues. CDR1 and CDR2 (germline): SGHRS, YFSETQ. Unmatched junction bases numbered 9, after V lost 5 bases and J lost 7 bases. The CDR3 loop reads CASSLRQGGQPQHF. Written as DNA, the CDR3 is TGCGCCAGCAGTCTTAGACAGGGTGGACAGCCCCAGCATTTT.

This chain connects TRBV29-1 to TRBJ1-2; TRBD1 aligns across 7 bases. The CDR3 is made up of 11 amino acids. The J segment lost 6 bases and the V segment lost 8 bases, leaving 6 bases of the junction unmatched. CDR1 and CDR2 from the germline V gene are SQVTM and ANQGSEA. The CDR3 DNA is TGCAGCTATGACAGGGCGGATGGCTACACCTTC. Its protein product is CSYDRADGYTF.

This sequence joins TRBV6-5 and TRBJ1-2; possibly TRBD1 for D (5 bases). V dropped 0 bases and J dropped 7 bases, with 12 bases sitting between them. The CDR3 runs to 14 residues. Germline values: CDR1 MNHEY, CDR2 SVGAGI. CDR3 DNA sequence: TGTGCCAGCAGTTACTCGCAGGGCGCGAGTGGCTACACCTTC. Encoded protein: CASSYSQGASGYTF.

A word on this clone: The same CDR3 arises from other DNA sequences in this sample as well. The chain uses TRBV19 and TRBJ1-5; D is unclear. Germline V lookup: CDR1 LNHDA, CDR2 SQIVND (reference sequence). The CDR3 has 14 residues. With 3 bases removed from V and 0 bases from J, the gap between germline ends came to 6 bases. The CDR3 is CASSIRGSNQPQHF. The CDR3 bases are TGTGCCAGTAGTATTCGGGGTAGCAATCAGCCCCAGCATTTT.

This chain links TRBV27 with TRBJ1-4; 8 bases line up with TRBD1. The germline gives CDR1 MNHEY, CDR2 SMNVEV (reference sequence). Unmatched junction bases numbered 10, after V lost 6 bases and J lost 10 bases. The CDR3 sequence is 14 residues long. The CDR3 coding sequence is TGTGCCAGCAGCTCCGGGACAGGAGGAGGAAAACTGTTTTTT. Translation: CASSSGTGGGKLFF.

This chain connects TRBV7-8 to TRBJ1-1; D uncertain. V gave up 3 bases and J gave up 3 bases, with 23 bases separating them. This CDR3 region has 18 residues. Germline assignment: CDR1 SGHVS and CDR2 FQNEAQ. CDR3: CASSFSLGPLRRDTEAFF. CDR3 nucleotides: TGTGCCAGCAGCTTCTCCCTGGGCCCCCTCCGGAGGGACACTGAAGCTTTCTTT. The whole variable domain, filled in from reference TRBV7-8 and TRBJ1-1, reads GAGVSQSPRYKVAKRGQDVALRCDPISGHVSLFWYQQALGQGPEFLTYFQNEAQLDKSGLPSDRFFAERPEGSVSTLKIQRTQQEDSAVYLCASSFSLGPLRRDTEAFFGQGTRLTVV.

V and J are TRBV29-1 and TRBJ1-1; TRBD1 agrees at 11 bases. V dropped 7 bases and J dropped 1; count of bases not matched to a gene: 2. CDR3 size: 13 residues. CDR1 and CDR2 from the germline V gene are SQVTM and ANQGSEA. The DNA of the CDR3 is TGCAGCGGGGGACAGGGGGGGAACACTGAAGCTTTCTTT. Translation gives CSGGQGGNTEAFF.